This T cell receptor (beta chain) was captured by sequencing in a study of spatial heterogeneity in lung cancer. About the study: Samples were obtained from some 70 donors, all untreated early-stage non-small cell lung cancer patients. Alpha-chain sequences were consistently detected in smaller numbers than beta-chain sequences.

The time point denotes: blood at routine non-recurrence follow-up after resection. Extraction of whole RNA from tumor, nontumor lung or frozen PBMC preceded unsorted sequencing. This CDR3 is 13 amino acids long. Germline V CDR1 and CDR2: LGHDT, YNNKEL (reference sequence). V dropped 3 bases and J dropped 2 bases, with 5 bases sitting between them. The count of this clonotype is one. The antigen remains unidentified. Overall study findings and caveats: Blood contained ubiquitous expanded tumor TCRs more at resection than at follow-up.

Every individual TCR cDNA molecule carried its own unique molecular identifier, which allowed correction of PCR and sequencing errors. One entry per CDR3 protein results from TCRdb running MiXCR on the 5' RACE reads. Among roughly 120,000 distinct CDR3 sequences listed, 10% to 15% were seen once. The chain combines TRBV3-1 with TRBJ2-4; maybe TRBD1 (5 bases). This TCR was sampled from a male donor with early-stage non-small cell lung cancer. The sequences come from PBMCs, collected at follow-up. The CDR3 DNA follows: TGTGCCAGCAGCCAGGGGCCCAAAAACATTCAGTACTTC. As protein: CASSQGPKNIQYF.